The next 31 T cell receptor beta chains were all read from a single sample in a study of cytomegalovirus exposure and HLA in healthy donors. Researchers ran the PCR with 60 Vbeta and 13 Jbeta primers. Libraries were prepared by immunoSEQ multiplex PCR; TCRdb keeps only in-frame clonotypes and omits some of them. The table shows 150,000 to 200,000 clones, with around 85% occurring only once. The material sequenced was PBMCs. These receptor sequences come from a man aged 35-49 years in good health and CMV-seronegative.

This clone has only a few counts. V and J are TRBV5-6 and TRBJ2-7; D gene unclear. This CDR3 region has 14 residues. Germline V gene sequence: CDR1 SGHDT, CDR2 YYEEEE. Between the trimmed V and J ends, which lost 1 base and 3 bases, there was a span of 11 bases. The CDR3 protein is CASSLTSLLYEQYF. CDR3 nucleotides: TGTGCCAGCAGCTTGACGAGTCTGCTCTACGAGCAGTACTTC.

The chain is built from TRBV18 and TRBJ2-7, with TRBD1 matching 11 bases. Germline V gives CDR1 KGHSH, CDR2 LQKENI. The CDR3 is made up of 15 amino acids. Losses at the gene ends were 2 bases for V and 6 bases for J; bases not matched to a gene: 6. The CDR3 nucleotides read TGTGCCAGCTCACCAAAGGGACAGGGGGTAATCGAGCAGTACTTC. It translates to CASSPKGQGVIEQYF.

The chain carries TRBV11-3 and TRBJ2-7; 7 bases line up with TRBD1. V lost 5 bases and J lost 3; bases outside the gene matches: 1. The CDR3 is made up of 12 amino acids. Germline V gives CDR1 SGHNT, CDR2 YENEEA. The CDR3 nucleotides are TGTGCCAGCAGCGACAGGGTCTACGAGCAGTACTTC. This codes for CASSDRVYEQYF.

The CDR3 here is CASGRGLTDTQYF. CDR3 coding DNA: TGTGCCAGCGGCAGGGGGCTCACAGATACGCAGTATTTT. The rearrangement joins TRBV28 to TRBJ2-3; 8 bases line up with TRBD1. The CDR3 totals 13 residues. With V trimmed by 8 bases and J by 2 bases, 3 bases remained unmatched. Per the germline V gene, CDR1 is MDHEN and CDR2 is SYDVKM. Complete variable domain (other parts from reference TRBV28 and TRBJ2-3): DVKVTQSSRYLVKRTGEKVFLECVQDMDHENMFWYRQDPGLGLRLIYFSYDVKMKEKGDIPEGYSVSREKKERFSLILESASTNQTSMYLCASGRGLTDTQYFGPGTRLTVL.

In the case of this clone: One end of the junction fails to match germline, which may point to a read error. CDR3 residues: CAGSGQGVNYGYTF. The CDR3 DNA follows: TGTGCCGGCAGTGGACAGGGGGTTAACTATGGCTACACCTTC. V usage is TRBV2 and J usage is TRBJ1-2; TRBD1 matches 10 bases. CDR1 and CDR2 from the germline V gene are SNHLY and FYNNEI. The CDR3 extends over 14 amino acids.

J is TRBJ2-7 and V is TRBV27; 7 bases map to TRBD2. J was trimmed by 2 bases and V by 0 bases; bases with no gene match: 13. The germline V gene has CDR1 MNHEY and CDR2 SMNVEV (reference sequence). This CDR3 contains 18 residues. The CDR3 loop is CASSLSGGVGGAPYEQYF. CDR3 coding DNA: TGTGCCAGCAGTTTATCTGGGGGGGTTGGTGGGGCCCCCTACGAGCAGTACTTC.

The V and J genes are TRBV5-6 and TRBJ2-5, with TRBD2 identical over 16 bases. Germline CDR1 SGHDT, CDR2 YYEEEE. The V and J ends lost 2 bases and 3 bases, in that order; junction bases with no gene match: 4. CDR3 length: 17 residues. CDR3: CASSLLGTSGGEETQYF. In DNA, the CDR3 is TGTGCCAGCAGCTTACTCGGGACTAGCGGGGGGGAAGAGACCCAGTACTTC.

The chain joins TRBV13 to TRBJ1-2; 8 positions agree with TRBD1. Unmatched junction bases numbered 10, after V lost 5 bases and J lost 8 bases. The CDR3 runs to 14 residues. Germline V lookup: CDR1 PRHDT, CDR2 FYEKMQ (reference sequence). As DNA, the CDR3 is TGTGCCAGCAGCGGATACCAGGGGGCGCGGGGCTACACCTTC. This encodes CASSGYQGARGYTF.

The chain links TRBV27 to TRBJ2-1, with TRBD2 matching 11 bases. Germline V gene data show CDR1 as MNHEY and CDR2 as SMNVEV (reference sequence). The length of the CDR3 is 17 residues. Trimming took 0 bases from V and 8 from J; bases not matched to a gene: 9. The CDR3 DNA reads as TGTGCCAGCAGTTTATCGACCGCTAGCGGGGGGATGTATGAGCAGTTCTTC. Translating gives CASSLSTASGGMYEQFF.

The chain joins TRBV30 to TRBJ2-5, with 8 bases fitting TRBD2. J lost 2 bases, V lost 1 base, and 12 bases had no gene match. Germline loops: CDR1 GTSNPN, CDR2 SVGIG (reference sequence). The CDR3 is 17 residues long. CDR3 in amino acids: CAWSGGLASGPQETQYF. The CDR3 coding sequence is TGTGCCTGGAGTGGGGGGTTGGCTAGCGGGCCTCAAGAGACCCAGTACTTC.

This clone has just one count. The rearrangement links TRBV5-1 to TRBJ1-2; D is perhaps TRBD1 (6 bases). Trimming removed 7 bases at V and 7 bases at J, with 17 bases between. The germline CDR1 and CDR2 sequences are SGHRS and YFSETQ. The CDR3 covers 13 residues. CDR3 bases: TGCGCCAGCGCCTTTTCAGGGGAGTTTGGCTACACCTTC. It is translated as CASAFSGEFGYTF.

The rearrangement uses TRBV5-1 and TRBJ2-1; maybe TRBD1 (6 bases). The CDR3 has 15 amino acids. Germline V gives CDR1 SGHRS, CDR2 YFSETQ. The V end was cut by 4 bases, the J end by 0 bases, with 11 bases between. CDR3 sequence (DNA): TGCGCCAGCAGCCCGGACAGCAGCTCCTACAATGAGCAGTTCTTC. This gives the protein CASSPDSSSYNEQFF.

The rearrangement uses TRBV5-1 and TRBJ2-5, with D perhaps TRBD2 (6 bases). Germline values: CDR1 SGHRS, CDR2 YFSETQ. V was cut by 2 bases and J by 1 base, with 9 bases left in between. The CDR3 sequence is 14 residues long. The CDR3 DNA reads as TGCGCCAGCAGCTTCACGGGGGTCCAAGAGACCCAGTACTTC. Translated: CASSFTGVQETQYF.

The chain uses TRBV6-5 and TRBJ2-5; 10 bases agree with TRBD2. The J call could be wrong; TRBJ2-7 is a better fit for the DNA end. Germline CDR1 and CDR2: MNHEY and SVGAGI. The CDR3 has 15 residues. CDR3 sequence: CASSFSGGPSYEQYF. CDR3 in DNA: TGTGCCAGCAGTTTTAGCGGGGGGCCTTCCTACGAGCAGTACTTC.

The V gene is TRBV30, the J gene TRBJ2-6; D perhaps matches TRBD1 (5 bases). The ends were cut back, 1 base at V and 4 bases at J, with 14 bases in the middle. The CDR3 sequence is 16 residues long. CDR1 is GTSNPN, CDR2 SVGIG, per germline (reference sequence). CDR3 nucleotides: TGTGCCTGGAGTGCCGCAGGGTTCTCCGGGGCCAACGTCCTGACTTTC. Protein sequence: CAWSAAGFSGANVLTF.

The V call is TRBV27, the J call TRBJ2-7; D not certain. There are 13 residues in the CDR3. V was pared by 2 bases and J by 1 base, with 6 bases between. Germline lookup yields CDR1 MNHEY and CDR2 SMNVEV (reference sequence). CDR3: CASSLTESYEQYF. The CDR3 DNA sequence: TGTGCCAGCAGTTTAACAGAATCCTACGAGCAGTACTTC.

The V call is TRBV2, the J call TRBJ2-1; D is possibly TRBD1 (5 bases). With 3 bases removed from V and 4 bases from J, the gap between germline ends came to 13 bases. The CDR3 has 15 amino acids. Looked up from germline, CDR1 is SNHLY and CDR2 is FYNNEI. CDR3 sequence (DNA): TGTGCCAGCAGTGAGGGGCTCCTCCCTTACAATGAGCAGTTCTTC. As protein: CASSEGLLPYNEQFF.

The rearrangement joins TRBV28 to TRBJ1-5; 7 nucleotides agree with TRBD1. The germline gives CDR1 MDHEN, CDR2 SYDVKM. Trimming at V came to 6 bases and at J to 7 bases, leaving 12 bases not matched to a gene. The CDR3 is 15 amino acids. The CDR3 DNA reads TGTGCCAGCAGGTTACCAGGACAGGTGGAACAGCCCCAGCATTTT. This encodes CASRLPGQVEQPQHF.

V is TRBV5-1 and J is TRBJ1-1; 8 bases match TRBD1. In germline, CDR1 is SGHRS, CDR2 YFSETQ. V lost 4 bases, J lost 3 bases, and 2 bases stayed unmatched. The length of the CDR3 is 13 residues. The CDR3 reads CASSPDRDTEAFF. DNA of the CDR3: TGCGCCAGCAGCCCGGACAGGGACACTGAAGCTTTCTTT.

CDR3 nucleotides: TGTGCCTGGAGTGTAGAGGCCAGAATGAACACTGAAGCTTTCTTT. Its protein is CAWSVEARMNTEAFF. V and J are TRBV30 and TRBJ1-1, with D unclear. The CDR3 spans 15 residues. Germline V CDR1 and CDR2: GTSNPN, SVGIG (reference sequence). V dropped 0 bases and J dropped 0 bases, with 11 bases sitting between them.

The J gene is TRBJ2-7, the V gene TRBV11-2; no clear D. Trimming left V 0 bases short and J 3 bases short, with 6 bases between. Germline CDR1 and CDR2: SGHAT and FQNNGV. This CDR3 comprises 13 residues. CDR3 DNA: TGTGCCAGCAGCTTAGACTCCCTCTACGAGCAGTACTTC. This sequence encodes CASSLDSLYEQYF.

This chain links TRBV7-2 with TRBJ2-7; possibly TRBD2 for D (5 bases). With 5 bases removed from V and 5 bases from J, the gap between germline ends came to 19 bases. The length of the CDR3 is 15 residues. The germline V gene has CDR1 SGHTA and CDR2 FQGNSA. CDR3 DNA sequence: TGTGCCAGCAGCCCTAATGGAGGTCTCCTCCACGAGCAGTACTTC. This sequence encodes CASSPNGGLLHEQYF.

This chain uses TRBV7-8 with TRBJ2-5; 8 bases agree with TRBD2. The CDR3 totals 15 residues. CDR1 is SGHVS, CDR2 FQNEAQ, per germline. The ends lost 5 bases at V and 3 bases at J; junction bases unmatched: 8. This CDR3 is CASSPVGGAEETQYF. The CDR3 region has the DNA TGTGCCAGCAGCCCCGTCGGGGGGGCCGAAGAGACCCAGTACTTC.

V gene TRBV7-6 combines with J gene TRBJ2-1, with D unclear. The CDR3 contains 17 residues. The V end was cut by 2 bases, the J end by 2 bases, with 16 bases between. From germline, CDR1 is SGHVS and CDR2 FNYEAQ. This CDR3 is CASSLPRTANPYNEQFF. As DNA, the CDR3 is TGTGCCAGCAGCTTACCCCGCACTGCTAACCCCTACAATGAGCAGTTCTTC.

This clone appeared a single time. This chain connects TRBV10-2 to TRBJ1-1; 7 nucleotides align to TRBD1. The germline V gene encodes CDR1 WSHSY and CDR2 SAAADI. The CDR3 sequence is 16 residues long. The V segment lost 3 bases and the J segment 6 bases; nucleotides outside the gene matches: 13. In nucleotides, the CDR3 is TGCGCCAGCAGTGAATCAGGGGGTATCGGAGGGGCTGAAGCTTTCTTT. Protein: CASSESGGIGGAEAFF.

The rearrangement links TRBV6-5 to TRBJ1-5; D gene ambiguous. Germline values: CDR1 MNHEY, CDR2 SVGAGI. The CDR3 is 13 amino acids. V lost 2 bases and J 4 bases, leaving 6 bases between the germline ends. The CDR3 DNA sequence: TGTGCCAGCAGTTACGGGAGAAATCAGCCCCAGCATTTT. Residues: CASSYGRNQPQHF.

The DNA of the CDR3 is TGCGCCAGCAGCTTGGCGGGACAGACCCAGGGGAATGAGCAGTTCTTC. This gives the protein CASSLAGQTQGNEQFF. The V call is TRBV5-1, the J call TRBJ2-1; 7 bases match TRBD1. CDR3 length: 16 amino acids. Germline-derived CDR1 and CDR2 are SGHRS and YFSETQ. J was trimmed by 7 bases and V by 0 bases; bases with no gene match: 10.

The gene calls are TRBV6-1 and TRBJ2-1, with 13 bases aligning to TRBD2. Germline-derived CDR1 and CDR2 are MNHNS and SASEGT. The CDR3 has 15 residues. The V and J ends lost 4 bases and 5 bases, in that order; junction bases with no gene match: 2. In DNA, the CDR3 is TGTGCCAGCAGTGGGGGGACTAGCGGGAACAATGAGCAGTTCTTC. It yields the protein CASSGGTSGNNEQFF.

The chain uses TRBV6-1 and TRBJ1-2, with D unresolved. This CDR3 is 11 amino acids long. CDR1 is MNHNS, CDR2 SASEGT, per germline. V was pared by 1 base and J by 8 bases, with 5 bases between. The CDR3 reads CASSEVVGYTF. In nucleotides, the CDR3 is TGTGCCAGCAGTGAAGTAGTCGGCTACACCTTC.

The table lists this clone with a count of one. The chain has TRBV30 and TRBJ2-7, with D tentatively TRBD1 (6 bases). This CDR3 contains 15 residues. Germline V gene sequence: CDR1 GTSNPN, CDR2 SVGIG (reference sequence). Trimming removed 5 bases at V and 6 bases at J, with 23 bases between. The CDR3 sequence: CAWDGGQREGAEQYF. The CDR3 DNA reads as TGTGCCTGGGATGGGGGCCAGAGAGAGGGAGCCGAGCAGTACTTC.

This clone occurred once. This CDR3 is CASSLELHTEAFF. CDR3 sequence (DNA): TGCGCCAGCAGCTTGGAGCTGCACACTGAAGCTTTCTTT. V gene TRBV5-1 combines with J gene TRBJ1-1; D not certain. This CDR3 is 13 amino acids long. The ends were cut back, 0 bases at V and 3 bases at J, with 6 bases in the middle. The germline V gene has CDR1 SGHRS and CDR2 YFSETQ.